Below are 20 T cell receptor beta chains sequenced from a single sample in a study of cytomegalovirus exposure and HLA in healthy donors. Use of 60 Vbeta and 13 Jbeta primers characterized the PCR. The method was immunoSEQ multiplex PCR; TCRdb's version includes in-frame clones alone and lacks a portion of them. The sample holds roughly 100,000 clones, around 72% seen once. Material: PBMCs. The receptors here all came from a male donor in good health and CMV-seronegative.

This chain connects TRBV9 to TRBJ1-1, with 7 bases matching TRBD1. J lost 5 bases, V lost 3 bases, and 7 bases had no gene match. The CDR3 loop spans 14 amino acids. Germline assignment: CDR1 SGDLS and CDR2 YYNGEE. The CDR3 nucleotides are TGTGCCAGCAGCGCTCGACAGGGAGGAACTGAAGCTTTCTTT. It yields the protein CASSARQGGTEAFF.

V and J are TRBV6-4 and TRBJ2-2; D is possibly TRBD1 (6 bases). The V gene's germline CDR1 is MRHNA and CDR2 SNTAGT. Deletions cut 2 bases from V and 7 bases from J, with 11 bases between. The CDR3 contains 14 residues. CDR3 nucleotide sequence: TGTGCCAGCAGTGACCACAGGGTCGACGGGGAGCTGTTTTTT. Residues: CASSDHRVDGELFF.

This clone has just one count. The V call is TRBV29-1, the J call TRBJ2-4; D gene uncertain. The CDR3 is 14 residues long. Trimming cost V 4 bases and J 0 bases, with 10 bases left between them. The germline V gene has CDR1 SQVTM and CDR2 ANQGSEA. CDR3 amino acids: CSVVDSGAKNIQYF. For the CDR3, the DNA is TGCAGCGTTGTCGACTCGGGAGCCAAAAACATTCAGTACTTC.

The chain uses TRBV11-3 and TRBJ2-2, with 11 positions matching TRBD2. V gave up 5 bases and J gave up 4 bases; unmatched junction bases: 6. The CDR3 length is 16 residues. CDR1 and CDR2 (germline): SGHNT, YENEEA. The CDR3 coding sequence is TGTGCCAGCAGCCGATTTAGCGGGAGGGTCACCGGGGAGCTGTTTTTT. The encoded protein is CASSRFSGRVTGELFF.

The chain recombines TRBV27 with TRBJ1-5; 9 bases are a match to TRBD1. J was trimmed by 7 bases and V by 3 bases; bases with no gene match: 4. The CDR3 contains 14 residues. CDR1 and CDR2 from the germline V gene are MNHEY and SMNVEV (reference sequence). CDR3 protein: CASSFGQGTQPQHF. The CDR3 DNA follows: TGTGCCAGCAGTTTTGGACAGGGGACCCAGCCCCAGCATTTT.

This clone was detected once. The chain uses TRBV5-1 and TRBJ2-2; weak D call: TRBD2 (5 bases). CDR1 and CDR2 (germline): SGHRS, YFSETQ. V was shortened by 3 bases and J by 0 bases, with 9 bases between the two germline ends. The CDR3 consists of 15 residues. For the CDR3, the DNA is TGCGCCAGCAGCTCTACGCGGGCGAACACCGGGGAGCTGTTTTTT. Protein: CASSSTRANTGELFF.

This clone was observed once. The CDR3 nucleotides are TGTGCCAGTAGTAATCGCCTGACTAGCGGGGGCACAGATACGCAGTATTTT. It specifies CASSNRLTSGGTDTQYF. The chain couples TRBV19 to TRBJ2-3; TRBD2 aligns across 11 bases. With 4 bases clipped from V and 1 base from J, the junction kept 7 bases outside the gene matches. CDR3 length: 17 amino acids. CDR1 and CDR2 from the germline V gene are LNHDA and SQIVND (reference sequence).

This sequence joins TRBV20-1 and TRBJ2-5; no reliable D call. The germline gives CDR1 DFQATT, CDR2 SNEGSKA (reference sequence). V was pared by 5 bases and J by 5 bases, with 9 bases between. The CDR3 totals 11 residues. CDR3 protein: CSASVRETQYF. CDR3 in DNA: TGCAGTGCTTCTGTACGGGAGACCCAGTACTTC.

The gene calls are TRBV7-2 and TRBJ2-7; 7 positions match TRBD2. The CDR3 totals 15 residues. V lost 0 bases to trimming and J lost 2 bases; unmatched junction nucleotides: 4. Germline assignment: CDR1 SGHTA and CDR2 FQGNSA. CDR3: CASSLAAGVPYEQYF. DNA of the CDR3: TGTGCCAGCAGCTTAGCGGCGGGGGTTCCCTACGAGCAGTACTTC.

This clone has only one observation. CDR3 nucleotide sequence: TGTGCCAGCAGCCAAGAAGCAGGGGCTGCCACTGAAGCTTTCTTT. Its protein product is CASSQEAGAATEAFF. The V and J genes are TRBV11-3 and TRBJ1-1; D might be TRBD1 (6 bases). Per the germline V gene, CDR1 is SGHNT and CDR2 is YENEEA. Trimming cost V 5 bases and J 4 bases, with 17 bases left between them. CDR3 length: 15 amino acids.

The chain employs TRBV11-2 and TRBJ1-1, with 7 bases aligning to TRBD1. Germline CDR1 reads SGHAT; CDR2 reads FQNNGV. This CDR3 is 14 amino acids long. The V gene end was trimmed by 1 base and the J gene end by 4 bases; junction bases not matched to a gene: 3. CDR3 sequence (DNA): TGTGCCAGCAGCTTAGTCCAGGGGGGCACTGAAGCTTTCTTT. Amino acid sequence: CASSLVQGGTEAFF.

The chain couples TRBV7-2 to TRBJ2-5; 11 nucleotides align to TRBD2. Trimming cost V 6 bases and J 1 base; bases outside gene matches: 7. CDR1 and CDR2 from the germline V gene are SGHTA and FQGNSA. There are 16 residues in the CDR3. DNA for the CDR3: TGTGCCAGCAGGAGTGGACTAGCGGGCTCCCAAGAGACCCAGTACTTC. Its protein product is CASRSGLAGSQETQYF.

The rearrangement uses TRBV9 and TRBJ2-5; D unclear. V was cut by 4 bases and J by 2 bases, with 9 bases left in between. Germline loops: CDR1 SGDLS, CDR2 YYNGEE. This CDR3 region has 13 residues. CDR3 amino acids: CASSSGIQETQYF. Here the CDR3 DNA reads TGTGCCAGCAGCTCAGGCATTCAAGAGACCCAGTACTTC. The full variable domain, completed using reference TRBV9 and TRBJ2-5, is DSGVTQTPKHLITATGQRVTLRCSPRSGDLSVYWYQQSLDQGLQFLIQYYNGEERAKGNILERFSAQQFPDLHSELNLSSLELGDSALYFCASSSGIQETQYFGPGTRLLVL.

The chain uses TRBV4-2 and TRBJ2-5, with 11 bases matching TRBD2. Gene TRBJ2-7 matches the end of the DNA better, so the J call may be wrong. The germline V gene has CDR1 LGHNA and CDR2 YNFKEQ. The CDR3 sequence is 16 residues long. The CDR3 here is CASSQGPLAGVGEQYF. In DNA form, the CDR3 reads TGTGCCAGCAGCCAAGGTCCACTAGCGGGAGTCGGCGAGCAGTACTTC.

The rearrangement links TRBV20-1 to TRBJ2-1, with TRBD1 matching 7 bases. The CDR3 extends over 11 amino acids. Germline CDR1 reads DFQATT; CDR2 reads SNEGSKA (reference sequence). V lost 6 bases, J lost 6 bases, and 2 bases stayed unmatched. The CDR3 region is CSAHRGNEQFF. Written as DNA, the CDR3 is TGCAGTGCGCACAGGGGCAATGAGCAGTTCTTC.

This clone turned up a few times. This chain uses TRBV29-1 with TRBJ2-4; 7 bases are a match to TRBD1. Germline CDR1 and CDR2: SQVTM and ANQGSEA. The trim removed 6 bases at V and 3 bases at J, leaving 8 bases unmatched. This CDR3 comprises 14 residues. CDR3 in amino acids: CSVSPGQYKNIQYF. CDR3 sequence (DNA): TGCAGCGTGTCTCCGGGACAGTACAAAAACATTCAGTACTTC.

The V and J genes are TRBV6-1 and TRBJ2-2; TRBD1 aligns across 8 bases. Trimming at V came to 8 bases and at J to 8 bases, leaving 10 bases not matched to a gene. The germline V gene has CDR1 MNHNS and CDR2 SASEGT. This CDR3 contains 14 residues. Here the CDR3 DNA reads TGTGCCAGCGGATACAGGGGGGTAGGAGGGGAGCTGTTTTTT. Its translation: CASGYRGVGGELFF.

V is TRBV10-3 and J is TRBJ2-1; possibly TRBD2 for D (6 bases). Germline V lookup: CDR1 ENHRY, CDR2 SYGVKD. V was clipped by 3 bases and J by 5 bases, with 14 bases between them. The length of the CDR3 is 15 residues. CDR3 bases: TGTGCCATCAGTGAATTCGGGACTTCGAACAATGAGCAGTTCTTC. It encodes CAISEFGTSNNEQFF.

The chain links TRBV27 to TRBJ2-6; D possibly corresponds to TRBD2 (5 bases). From germline, CDR1 is MNHEY and CDR2 SMNVEV (reference sequence). V was shortened by 6 bases and J by 0 bases, with 12 bases between the two germline ends. CDR3 length equals 16 residues. Here the CDR3 DNA reads TGTGCCAGCAGGTCCGAGGGATTCTCTGGGGCCAACGTCCTGACTTTC. Its translation: CASRSEGFSGANVLTF.

This clone was counted once. The chain couples TRBV19 to TRBJ2-7, with 11 bases that match TRBD1. The CDR3 sequence is 17 residues long. The trim removed 3 bases at V and 2 bases at J, leaving 9 bases unmatched. From germline, CDR1 is LNHDA and CDR2 SQIVND (reference sequence). The CDR3 nucleotides are TGTGCCAGTAGTATCTCGGGACAGGGGGTCGTCGCCTACGAGCAGTACTTC. The encoded protein is CASSISGQGVVAYEQYF.